This TCR beta chain was observed in a study of T cell responses to AZD1222 COVID-19 vaccine. This CDR3 region has 15 residues. The V end was cut by 1 base, the J end by 0 bases, with 11 bases between. Germline CDR1 is SGHNT and CDR2 is YYREEE (reference sequence). Study-wide results and caveats: Nearly half of spike-specific TCRs reportedly target variant regions that are unmutated in the B.1.351 and B.1.1.7 variants. White British ancestry dominated among donors, who included more females, and clonal diversity was possibly underestimated.

Profiling relied on immunoSEQ multiplex PCR, and the TCRdb table lists in-frame clones only, not all of them. The data show roughly 180,000 clones, approximately 87% seen once. Remarks on this clone: Its antigen is undetermined.

The source of this sequence is an adult in good health. The rearrangement joins TRBV5-4 to TRBJ2-7; the D gene is possibly TRBD1 (5 bases). Sequences were derived from peripheral blood, sampled on day 0 of MenACWY control vaccination. CDR3 in amino acids: CASSLSSDTSYEQYF. CDR3 nucleotide sequence: TGTGCCAGCAGCTTGAGTTCGGACACCTCCTACGAGCAGTACTTC.